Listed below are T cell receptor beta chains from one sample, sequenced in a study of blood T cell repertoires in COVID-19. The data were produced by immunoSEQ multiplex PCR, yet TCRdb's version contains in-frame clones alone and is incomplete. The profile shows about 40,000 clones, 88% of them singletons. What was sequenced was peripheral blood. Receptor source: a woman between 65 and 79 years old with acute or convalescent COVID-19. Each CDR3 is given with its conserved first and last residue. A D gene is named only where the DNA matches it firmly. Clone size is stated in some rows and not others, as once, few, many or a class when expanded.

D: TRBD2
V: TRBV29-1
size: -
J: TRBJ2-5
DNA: TGCAGCGTTGAGATTGGAGGGCAGCTACGGGGGGCCCAGTACTTC
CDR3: CSVEIGGQLRGAQYF

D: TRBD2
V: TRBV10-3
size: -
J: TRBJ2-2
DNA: TGTGCCACGGGACTAGTTGGGAACACCGGGGAGCTGTTTTTT
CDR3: CATGLVGNTGELFF

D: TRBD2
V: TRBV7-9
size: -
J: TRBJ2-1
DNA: TGTGCCAGCAGCTTTGGACTAGCGGAAATCTACAATGAGCAGTTCTTC
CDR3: CASSFGLAEIYNEQFF

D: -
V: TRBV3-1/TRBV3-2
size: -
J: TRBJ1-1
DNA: TGTGCCAGCAGCCAAGAATTCGGCAGGGCGGACACTGAAGCTTTCTTT
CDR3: CASSQEFGRADTEAFF

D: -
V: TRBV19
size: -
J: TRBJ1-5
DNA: TGTGCCAGTAGTATAGCGGGGCAGGGGATTGGAAGTCAGCCCCAGCATTTT
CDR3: CASSIAGQGIGSQPQHF

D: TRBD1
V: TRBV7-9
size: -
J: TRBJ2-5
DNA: TGTGCCAGCAGCCCGGACAGGTCGCGCCTGTACCAAGAGACCCAGTACTTC
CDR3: CASSPDRSRLYQETQYF

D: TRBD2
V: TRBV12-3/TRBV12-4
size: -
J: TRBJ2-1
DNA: TGTGCCAGCAGGGGACTAGCGGGTCGTGAGCAGTTCTTC
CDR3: CASRGLAGREQFF

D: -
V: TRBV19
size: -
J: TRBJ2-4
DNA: TGTGCCAGTAGTGTTGGGCAGCCTCGGGGGTGGAGAGGGAACATTCAGTACTTC
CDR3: CASSVGQPRGWRGNIQYF

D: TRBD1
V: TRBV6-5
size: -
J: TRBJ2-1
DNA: TGTGCCAGCAGCCGGGACAGGGGTGATATTCGGCAGTTCTTC
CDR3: CASSRDRGDIRQFF

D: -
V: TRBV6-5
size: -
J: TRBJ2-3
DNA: TGTGCCAGCAGGACTAGCACAGATACGCAGTATTTT
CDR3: CASRTSTDTQYF

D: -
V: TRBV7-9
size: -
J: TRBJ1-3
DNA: TGTGCCAGCAGCGTAACAGCGGACTCTGGAAACACCATATATTTT
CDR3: CASSVTADSGNTIYF

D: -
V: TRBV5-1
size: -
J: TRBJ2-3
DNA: TGCGCCAGCAGCCTACGGACAGCCTCAATAGCAGATACGCAGTATTTT
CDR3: CASSLRTASIADTQYF

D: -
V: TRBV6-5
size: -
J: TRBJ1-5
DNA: TGTGCCAGCAGTTACGGAGGAGGTAGCAATCAGCCCCAGCATTTT
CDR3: CASSYGGGSNQPQHF

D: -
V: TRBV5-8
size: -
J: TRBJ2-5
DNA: TGTGCCAGCAGCCCCCGAGGAACGGAGACCCAGTACTTC
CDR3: CASSPRGTETQYF

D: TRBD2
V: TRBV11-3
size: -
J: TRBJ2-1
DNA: TGTGCCAGCAGCTGGGGACTAGCGGGGAATGAGCAGTTCTTC
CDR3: CASSWGLAGNEQFF

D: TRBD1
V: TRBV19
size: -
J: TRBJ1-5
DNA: TGTGCCAGTAGTTCGCGGGACAGGGGTAATCAGCCCCAGCATTTT
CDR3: CASSSRDRGNQPQHF

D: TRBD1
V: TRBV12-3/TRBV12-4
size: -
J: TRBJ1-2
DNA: TGTGCCAGCAGTTTTGGGCAGGGGGAGGGCTACACCTTC
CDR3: CASSFGQGEGYTF

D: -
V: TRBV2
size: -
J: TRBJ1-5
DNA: TGTGCCAGCAGTGCATTGGCAGGGAGCAATCAGCCCCAGCATTTT
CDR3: CASSALAGSNQPQHF

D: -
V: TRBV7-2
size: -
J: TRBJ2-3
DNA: TGTGCCAGCAGCTCACCCACGGGGTCCAGTCATTCCTGGGAACCGCAGTATTTT
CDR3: CASSSPTGSSHSWEPQYF

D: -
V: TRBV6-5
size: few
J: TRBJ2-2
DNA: TGTGCCAGCAGCCGGCCGGGATCGAACACCGGGGAGCTGTTTTTT
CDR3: CASSRPGSNTGELFF

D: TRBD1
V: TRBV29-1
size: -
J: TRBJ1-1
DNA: TGCAGCGTCCTCTCCCAGGGGGGCCTGAGGGCTGAAGCTTTCTTT
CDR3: CSVLSQGGLRAEAFF

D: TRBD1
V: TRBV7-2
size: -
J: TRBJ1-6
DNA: TGTGCCAGCAGCTATACAGGGGCGTCAGATTCACCCCTCCACTTT
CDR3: CASSYTGASDSPLHF

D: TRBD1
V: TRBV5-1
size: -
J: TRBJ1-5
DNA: TGCGCCAGCAACGTGGAGGGGGCGAATCAGCCCCAGCATTTT
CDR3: CASNVEGANQPQHF

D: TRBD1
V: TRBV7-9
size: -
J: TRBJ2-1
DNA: TGTGCCAGCTCCTCCCGAGGGGGCCAGGGCAATGAGCAGTTCTTC
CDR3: CASSSRGGQGNEQFF

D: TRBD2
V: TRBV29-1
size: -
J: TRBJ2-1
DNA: TGCAGCGTTGGATCTAGCGGCCTCTATGTTGAGCAGTTCTTC
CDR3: CSVGSSGLYVEQFF

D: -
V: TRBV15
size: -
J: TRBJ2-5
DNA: TGTGCCACCAGCCCCCGTGGGGGCTCAGAGACCCAGTACTTC
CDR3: CATSPRGGSETQYF

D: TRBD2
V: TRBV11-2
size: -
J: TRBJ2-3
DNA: TGTGCCAGCAGCTGGACAGCGGGAGTGGGTGGGGATACGCAGTATTTT
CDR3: CASSWTAGVGGDTQYF

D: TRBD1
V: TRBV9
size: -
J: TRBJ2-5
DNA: TGTGCCAGCAGCGTAGGCCCAGGGGGCTGGGGAGAGACCCAGTACTTC
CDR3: CASSVGPGGWGETQYF

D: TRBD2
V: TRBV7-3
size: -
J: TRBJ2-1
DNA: TGTGCCAGCAGTGCGGGGGGAAATGAGCAGTTCTTC
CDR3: CASSAGGNEQFF

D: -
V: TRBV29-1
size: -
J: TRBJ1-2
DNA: TGCAGCGTTTGGACAAATAACTATGGCTACACCTTC
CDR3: CSVWTNNYGYTF

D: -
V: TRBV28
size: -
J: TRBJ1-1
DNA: TGTGCCAGCACGCCGGGACACCGCCCTGGCACTGAAGCTTTCTTT
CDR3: CASTPGHRPGTEAFF

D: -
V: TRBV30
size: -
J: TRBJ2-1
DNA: TGTGCCTGGAGTCCCACCCCCGGGGGCAATGAGCAGTTCTTC
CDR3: CAWSPTPGGNEQFF

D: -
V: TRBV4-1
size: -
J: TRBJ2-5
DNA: TGCGCCAGCAGCCAAGATATGGCGGGGGAGACCCAGTACTTC
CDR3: CASSQDMAGETQYF

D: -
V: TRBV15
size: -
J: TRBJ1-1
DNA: TGTGCCACCAGCAGAGCGGGGGAGGGTGAAGCTTTCTTT
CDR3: CATSRAGEGEAFF

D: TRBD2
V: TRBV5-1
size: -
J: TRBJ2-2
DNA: TGCGCCAGCAGCTTGGGGGCCCTAGCGGGGGCCTTCACCGGGGAGCTGTTTTTT
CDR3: CASSLGALAGAFTGELFF

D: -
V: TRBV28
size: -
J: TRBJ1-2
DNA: TGTGCCAGCAGCCCCGGACAGAACTATGGCTACACCTTC
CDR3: CASSPGQNYGYTF

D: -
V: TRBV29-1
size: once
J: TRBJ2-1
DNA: TGCAGCGTTGAAAGGAGGGGGCGTGGGAATGAGCAGTTCTTC
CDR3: CSVERRGRGNEQFF

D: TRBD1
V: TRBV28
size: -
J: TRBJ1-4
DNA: TGTGCCAGCAGATCCACAGGGGTAGAAAAACTGTTTTTT
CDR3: CASRSTGVEKLFF

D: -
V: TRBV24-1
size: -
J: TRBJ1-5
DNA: TGTGCCACCAGTGAAGGCCTCAGGGGCGAGAATCAGCCCCAGCATTTT
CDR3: CATSEGLRGENQPQHF